These 29 T cell receptor beta chains were sequenced from one sample in a study of blood T cell repertoires in COVID-19 (TCRdb year 2020). The library was generated by the immunoSEQ multiplex PCR assay. TCRdb limited this immuneACCESS table to in-frame rearrangements with V and J called. A share of clones is missing; checked studies link under half to unresolved V genes, and the rest is unexplained. In all, the sample holds 130,000 to 150,000 clones, and 85% to 90% of those were seen once. Clones ranked in the top ten supply 4.3% of the sample. Sequenced: peripheral blood. Receptors were obtained from a woman between 40 and 50 years old with acute or convalescent COVID-19.

The chain carries TRBV30 and TRBJ2-7, with TRBD2 matching over 11 bases. V gave up 2 bases and J gave up 4 bases; unmatched junction bases: 4. CDR3 length: 14 amino acids. Per the germline V gene, CDR1 is GTSNPN and CDR2 is SVGIG (reference sequence). Written as DNA, the CDR3 is TGTGCCTGGAGTCCCGGGACTAGCGGTTACGAGCAGTACTTC. This sequence encodes CAWSPGTSGYEQYF.

The chain joins TRBV28 to TRBJ2-7; 8 bases are shared with TRBD2. CDR3 length: 14 amino acids. Germline assignment: CDR1 MDHEN and CDR2 SYDVKM. V lost 7 bases, J lost 4 bases, and 9 bases stayed unmatched. The CDR3 spells CASIRGRGVYEQYF. As DNA, the CDR3 is TGTGCCAGCATCCGTGGGCGGGGGGTTTACGAGCAGTACTTC. The full variable domain, rest sourced from reference TRBV28 and TRBJ2-7, is DVKVTQSSRYLVKRTGEKVFLECVQDMDHENMFWYRQDPGLGLRLIYFSYDVKMKEKGDIPEGYSVSREKKERFSLILESASTNQTSMYLCASIRGRGVYEQYFGPGTRLTVT.

The V gene is TRBV19, the J gene TRBJ2-7; D may be TRBD1 (5 bases). Germline V gene sequence: CDR1 LNHDA, CDR2 SQIVND (reference sequence). This CDR3 contains 13 residues. Trimming removed 5 bases from V and 0 bases from J, with 8 bases in between. The CDR3 protein is CASSSDSSYEQYF. CDR3 nucleotides: TGTGCCAGTAGTTCCGACAGCTCCTACGAGCAGTACTTC.

J is TRBJ1-4 and V is TRBV7-9; the D gene is possibly TRBD1 (6 bases). CDR3 size: 14 residues. Per germline, CDR1 SEHNR and CDR2 FQNEAQ (reference sequence). V was cut by 5 bases and J by 4 bases, with 11 bases left in between. CDR3 sequence: CASSPGQINEKLFF. For the CDR3, the DNA is TGTGCCAGCAGCCCCGGACAGATTAATGAAAAACTGTTTTTT. The full variable domain, its missing parts supplied by reference TRBV7-9 and TRBJ1-4, is DTGVSQNPRHKITKRGQNVTFRCDPISEHNRLYWYRQTLGQGPEFLTYFQNEAQLEKSRLLSDRFSAERPKGSFSTLEIQRTEQGDSAMYLCASSPGQINEKLFFGSGTQLSVL.

The chain joins TRBV3-1 (or the pseudogene TRBV3-2) to TRBJ2-1; a possible D gene is TRBD2 (6 bases). Germline values: CDR1 LGHDT, CDR2 YNNKEL (reference sequence). This CDR3 is built from 17 residues. Trimming removed 3 bases from V and 7 bases from J, with 22 bases in between. CDR3 amino acids: CASSHPLASGLQNEQFF. CDR3 DNA sequence: TGTGCCAGCAGCCATCCCCTTGCCAGCGGACTACAAAATGAGCAGTTCTTC.

V gene TRBV14 combines with J gene TRBJ1-1; 8 nucleotides align to TRBD1. CDR1 SGHDN and CDR2 FVKESK come from the germline V gene. The CDR3 is 16 amino acids. Unmatched junction bases numbered 8, after V lost 4 bases and J lost 1 base. The CDR3 DNA follows: TGTGCCAGCAGCCCCAGACAGGGGCTCCCGAACACTGAAGCTTTCTTT. Its protein product is CASSPRQGLPNTEAFF.

The genes are TRBV19 and TRBJ1-1; D is perhaps TRBD1 (6 bases). With 7 bases removed from V and 3 bases from J, the gap between germline ends came to 15 bases. The CDR3 contains 14 residues. The germline V gene encodes CDR1 LNHDA and CDR2 SQIVND (reference sequence). CDR3 DNA sequence: TGTGCCAGTATCATGGGGGGGGCGGACACTGAAGCTTTCTTT. Residues: CASIMGGADTEAFF.

The V gene is TRBV7-9, the J gene TRBJ2-1; TRBD1 aligns across 8 bases. This CDR3 spans 15 amino acids. V gave up 5 bases and J gave up 4 bases; unmatched junction bases: 7. The germline gives CDR1 SEHNR, CDR2 FQNEAQ (reference sequence). CDR3 nucleotides: TGTGCCAGCAGCCCCCAAACAGGGGGGTACAATGAGCAGTTCTTC. Translated: CASSPQTGGYNEQFF.

Only one count was recorded for this clone. The chain is built from TRBV3-1 (or the pseudogene TRBV3-2) and TRBJ1-2; no clear D gene. CDR3 length: 17 residues. In germline, CDR1 is LGHDT, CDR2 YNNKEL (reference sequence). Trimming left V 3 bases short and J 4 bases short, with 21 bases between. The CDR3 DNA follows: TGTGCCAGCAGCCACCGACCCGGCCGAGGTCTACTCTATGGCTACACCTTC. This sequence encodes CASSHRPGRGLLYGYTF.

The chain employs TRBV28 and TRBJ1-2; 9 bases map to TRBD1. The CDR3 spans 18 residues. Germline CDR1 and CDR2: MDHEN and SYDVKM. V was pared by 5 bases and J by 8 bases, with 21 bases of the junction left unmatched. The CDR3 DNA sequence: TGTGCCAGCAGTCTACCCCAGTACAGGGGGCCTGCTACGGGGGGCTACACCTTC. This gives the protein CASSLPQYRGPATGGYTF.

In this sample, this clone turned up once. V is TRBV6-6 and J is TRBJ1-5; 8 nucleotides match TRBD1. The CDR3 runs to 15 residues. V was clipped by 0 bases and J by 4 bases; unmatched bases: 2. Per germline, CDR1 MNHNY and CDR2 SVGAGI (reference sequence). The CDR3 is CASSYSDRVNQPQHF. The CDR3 DNA reads TGTGCCAGCAGTTACTCGGACAGGGTGAATCAGCCCCAGCATTTT.

The chain recombines TRBV18 with TRBJ1-2; tentatively, D is TRBD1 (5 bases). V was shortened by 2 bases and J by 4 bases, with 17 bases between the two germline ends. Germline values: CDR1 KGHSH, CDR2 LQKENI. The CDR3 has 16 amino acids. CDR3 nucleotide sequence: TGTGCCAGCTCACCAGACCATGGGGGGAAAGGCTATGGCTACACCTTC. This gives the protein CASSPDHGGKGYGYTF.

The rearrangement joins TRBV3-1 (or the pseudogene TRBV3-2) to TRBJ2-7, with 12 bases that match TRBD2. This CDR3 spans 15 amino acids. Germline CDR1 and CDR2: LGHDT and YNNKEL (reference sequence). V was pared by 6 bases and J by 2 bases, with 5 bases of the junction left unmatched. CDR3 DNA sequence: TGTGCCAGCAGTTACGGACTAGCGGGAACCTACGAGCAGTACTTC. This translates into CASSYGLAGTYEQYF.

In nucleotides, the CDR3 is TGTGCCAGCAGCTCAAGGGGGAATGAGCAGTTCTTC. It is translated as CASSSRGNEQFF. This chain links TRBV7-2 with TRBJ2-1; D is perhaps TRBD1 (6 bases). From germline, CDR1 is SGHTA and CDR2 FQGNSA. CDR3 size: 12 residues. The V and J ends lost 4 bases and 7 bases respectively, with 8 bases between them. Variable domain in full (rest from reference TRBV7-2 and TRBJ2-1): GAGVSQSPSNKVTEKGKDVELRCDPISGHTALYWYRQSLGQGLEFLIYFQGNSAPDKSGLPSDRFSAERTGGSVSTLTIQRTQQEDSAVYLCASSSRGNEQFFGPGTRLTVL.

The rearrangement joins TRBV19 to TRBJ1-6; D is ambiguous. Looked up from germline, CDR1 is LNHDA and CDR2 is SQIVND (reference sequence). This CDR3 has 14 amino acids. Trimming took 4 bases from V and 0 from J, leaving 4 bases between them. The CDR3 sequence: CASSKPSYNSPLHF. Here the CDR3 DNA reads TGTGCCAGTAGTAAGCCCTCCTATAATTCACCCCTCCACTTT.

This clone has only one observation. This chain links TRBV11-2 with TRBJ2-1, with D possibly TRBD1 on 5 matching bases. The V end lost 5 bases, the J end lost 2 bases, and 13 bases lay between the germline ends. CDR3 size: 15 residues. CDR1 is SGHAT and CDR2 is FQNNGV in the germline V gene. The CDR3 DNA reads as TGTGCCAGCAGCGCGTACAGGAAAGCCTACAATGAGCAGTTCTTC. Its translation is CASSAYRKAYNEQFF.

This clone was seen once. The gene calls are TRBV28 and TRBJ1-5; 9 bases are shared with TRBD1. Germline V lookup: CDR1 MDHEN, CDR2 SYDVKM. Trimming removed 8 bases from V and 0 bases from J; junction bases left unmatched: 2. This CDR3 has 14 amino acids. DNA for the CDR3: TGTGCCAGCCGACAGGGGGGTAGCAATCAGCCCCAGCATTTT. This encodes CASRQGGSNQPQHF.

The chain recombines TRBV2 with TRBJ1-6, with unresolved D. V shed 6 bases and J shed 9 bases, with 15 bases lying between them. Per the germline V gene, CDR1 is SNHLY and CDR2 is FYNNEI. This CDR3 has 14 residues. The CDR3 region has the DNA TGTGCCAGCAGGGAGGAGGGAAGAGGTTCACCCCTCCACTTT. Encoded protein: CASREEGRGSPLHF.

J is TRBJ2-1 and V is TRBV7-2, with D perhaps TRBD2 (5 bases). Per germline, CDR1 SGHTA and CDR2 FQGNSA. This CDR3 is built from 13 residues. Trimming removed 2 bases from V and 5 bases from J, with 7 bases in between. The CDR3 here is CASSLWTDNEQFF. The CDR3 coding sequence is TGTGCCAGCAGCTTATGGACTGACAATGAGCAGTTCTTC.

DNA of the CDR3: TGTGCCAGCAGTCCCCCCGCGGGCAATCAGCCCCAGCATTTT. Translating gives CASSPPAGNQPQHF. The chain employs TRBV28 and TRBJ1-5; D unclear. V lost 5 bases to trimming and J lost 2 bases, with 10 bases between them. The germline CDR1 and CDR2 sequences are MDHEN and SYDVKM. CDR3 length: 14 amino acids.

This clone was observed a few times. This chain uses TRBV7-9 with TRBJ2-7; 8 bases line up with TRBD1. This CDR3 contains 15 residues. V was clipped by 4 bases and J by 3 bases; unmatched bases: 8. The germline V gene has CDR1 SEHNR and CDR2 FQNEAQ (reference sequence). CDR3 amino acids: CASSSAGTGHYEQYF. In nucleotides, the CDR3 is TGTGCCAGCAGCTCCGCCGGGACAGGACACTACGAGCAGTACTTC. Full variable domain (rest looked up from reference TRBV7-9 and TRBJ2-7): DTGVSQNPRHKITKRGQNVTFRCDPISEHNRLYWYRQTLGQGPEFLTYFQNEAQLEKSRLLSDRFSAERPKGSFSTLEIQRTEQGDSAMYLCASSSAGTGHYEQYFGPGTRLTVT.

This clone appeared a single time. This sequence joins TRBV2 and TRBJ1-3; 10 bases line up with TRBD1. CDR1 and CDR2 from the germline V gene are SNHLY and FYNNEI. V lost 5 bases and J lost 8; bases outside the gene matches: 6. This CDR3 is 14 amino acids long. The CDR3 bases are TGTGCCAGCAGTCGCGACAGGGGGCAGGACACCATATATTTT. Translated, it gives CASSRDRGQDTIYF.

The gene calls are TRBV3-1 (or the pseudogene TRBV3-2) and TRBJ2-5, with D unresolved. V was trimmed by 0 bases and J by 4 bases, leaving 6 bases between them. In germline, CDR1 is LGHDT, CDR2 YNNKEL (reference sequence). The CDR3 extends over 13 amino acids. The CDR3 DNA follows: TGTGCCAGCAGCCAAGAACCAGTAGAGACCCAGTACTTC. It translates to CASSQEPVETQYF.

CDR3 nucleotides: TGTGCCAGCAGTTACTCCTCCGAGGCCTCCTACGAGCAGTACTTC. This encodes CASSYSSEASYEQYF. This sequence joins TRBV6-6 and TRBJ2-7; no clear D gene. The length of the CDR3 is 15 residues. V lost 0 bases to trimming and J lost 0 bases, with 9 bases between them. The germline gives CDR1 MNHNY, CDR2 SVGAGI (reference sequence).

This chain links TRBV6-2 or TRBV6-3 with TRBJ2-3, with D possibly TRBD1 on 5 matching bases. Germline V gene data show CDR1 as MNHEY and CDR2 as SVGEGT. The length of the CDR3 is 14 residues. Trimming removed 0 bases from V and 3 bases from J, with 7 bases in between. CDR3 loop: CASSYSRQTDTQYF. The CDR3 DNA follows: TGTGCCAGCAGTTACTCGAGACAGACAGATACGCAGTATTTT.

The V gene is TRBV27, the J gene TRBJ2-3; perhaps TRBD2 as D (6 bases). Trimming stripped 7 bases from V and 1 base from J, with 24 bases between. Per germline, CDR1 MNHEY and CDR2 SMNVEV (reference sequence). This CDR3 has 18 amino acids. For the CDR3, the DNA is TGTGCCAGCACCCCCCGCTTGGGGGGTGGGGCACGCACAGATACGCAGTATTTT. This gives the protein CASTPRLGGGARTDTQYF.

This chain connects TRBV6-2 or TRBV6-3 to TRBJ1-2; D is uncertain. CDR1 MNHEY and CDR2 SVGEGT come from the germline V gene. V was cut by 3 bases and J by 7 bases, with 6 bases left in between. This CDR3 has 11 residues. For the CDR3, the DNA is TGTGCCAGCAGTTATAGCCTTGGCTACACCTTC. Translated: CASSYSLGYTF.

This chain joins TRBV5-1 and TRBJ2-7; 8 nucleotides line up with TRBD1. The germline CDR1 and CDR2 sequences are SGHRS and YFSETQ. This CDR3 has 14 amino acids. The junction had 6 bases not matched to a gene; V was cut back by 4 bases and J by 3 bases. The CDR3 DNA reads TGCGCCAGCAGCCCTCGACAGGGGTTCTACGAGCAGTACTTC. It yields the protein CASSPRQGFYEQYF.

CDR3 sequence: CASSQIGGTGYNEQFF. CDR3 bases: TGTGCCAGCAGCCAAATTGGGGGGACGGGTTACAATGAGCAGTTCTTC. This chain connects TRBV3-1 (or the pseudogene TRBV3-2) to TRBJ2-1; tentatively, D is TRBD2 (6 bases). Germline V gives CDR1 LGHDT, CDR2 YNNKEL (reference sequence). Trimming left V 2 bases short and J 4 bases short, with 15 bases between. The CDR3 contains 16 residues.